Shown below are 27 T cell receptor beta chains from a single sample sequenced in a study of beta chain features in type 1 diabetes. Isolated RNA was reverse transcribed in full, so expressed TCRB transcripts were sequenced. This table comes from immunoSEQ multiplex PCR, and its TCRdb copy is limited to in-frame clones, with some not included. Of a few hundred thousand clones in the sample, approximately 13% were seen once. No antigen has been identified for these receptors. Study findings and constraints: Among all four CD4+ subsets, Type 1 diabetes patients had TCRB CDR3s that were moderately but significantly shorter.

Sequences were obtained from naive CD4+ T cells from blood. The source of these receptors is a woman younger than 30 with type 1 diabetes.

The rearrangement joins TRBV19 to TRBJ1-5; 7 nucleotides agree with TRBD1. This CDR3 has 17 amino acids. The V and J ends lost 4 bases and 0 bases, in that order; junction bases with no gene match: 9. Germline-derived CDR1 and CDR2 are LNHDA and SQIVND (reference sequence). The CDR3 loop reads CASSTDRVVSSNQPQHF. The CDR3 DNA sequence: TGTGCCAGTAGTACCGACAGGGTGGTATCTAGCAATCAGCCCCAGCATTTT.

In its sample, this clone was seen a few times. The chain links TRBV25-1 to TRBJ1-2; 10 nucleotides line up with TRBD1. The ends lost 4 bases at V and 2 bases at J; junction bases unmatched: 4. The CDR3 runs 15 residues. Looked up from germline, CDR1 is MGHDK and CDR2 is SYGVNS. This chain's CDR3 is CASSGTGGTNYGYTF. DNA of the CDR3: TGTGCCAGCAGTGGGACAGGGGGGACCAACTATGGCTACACCTTC.

This clone was detected ten times or more. The rearrangement joins TRBV30 to TRBJ2-2; D is undetermined. This CDR3 contains 13 residues. Between the trimmed V and J ends, which lost 3 bases and 2 bases, there was a span of 7 bases. Germline V gene lookup returns CDR1 GTSNPN and CDR2 SVGIG (reference sequence). CDR3 nucleotide sequence: TGTGCCTGGAGCAGCGAAAACACCGGGGAGCTGTTTTTT. As protein: CAWSSENTGELFF.

This clone was found a few times. The chain uses TRBV2 and TRBJ1-1, with TRBD1 matching over 7 bases. V dropped 9 bases and J dropped 5; count of bases not matched to a gene: 12. CDR1 is SNHLY, CDR2 FYNNEI, per germline. This CDR3 comprises 14 residues. The CDR3 is CASQLHRGETEAFF. CDR3 nucleotides: TGTGCCAGTCAACTCCACAGGGGTGAGACTGAAGCTTTCTTT.

This chain connects TRBV5-4 to TRBJ2-7; the match to TRBD2 covers 14 bases. The junction had 4 bases not matched to a gene; V was cut back by 4 bases and J by 4 bases. CDR3 length: 15 amino acids. In germline, CDR1 is SGHNT, CDR2 YYREEE (reference sequence). The DNA for the CDR3 is TGTGCCAGCAGCAACGGACTAGCGGGAGGTTACGAGCAGTACTTC. It translates to CASSNGLAGGYEQYF.

This clone was picked up a small number of times. The chain joins TRBV7-2 to TRBJ2-5, with D tentatively TRBD1 (5 bases). The germline CDR1 and CDR2 sequences are SGHTA and FQGNSA. The CDR3 length is 12 residues. Trimming took off 5 bases at V and 5 bases at J, with 9 bases between the two ends. CDR3 loop: CASSQGQETQYF. The CDR3, as DNA: TGTGCCAGCAGCCAGGGTCAGGAGACCCAGTACTTC.

This clone was observed a handful of times. One junction end does not reproduce the germline sequence, and a read error may be involved. The chain uses TRBV7-9 and TRBJ2-7, with 10 bases lining up with TRBD1. Germline loops: CDR1 SEHNR, CDR2 FQNEAQ (reference sequence). The CDR3 sequence is 12 residues long. This chain's CDR3 is CASSFGGQGRHF. CDR3 bases: TGTGCCAGCAGCTTTGGGGGACAGGGGAGGCACTTC.

The CDR3 coding sequence is TGTGCCAGCAGCTTTCGCCGGGACAGCCTGTCCGATGAGCAGTTCTTC. This gives the protein CASSFRRDSLSDEQFF. This sequence joins TRBV7-2 and TRBJ2-1; 7 nucleotides match TRBD1. V was pared by 3 bases and J by 8 bases, with 13 bases of the junction left unmatched. The germline gives CDR1 SGHTA, CDR2 FQGNSA. The CDR3 extends over 16 amino acids.

This clone was counted a few times. V and J are TRBV28 and TRBJ2-7; TRBD2 aligns across 7 bases. V dropped 8 bases and J dropped 4; count of bases not matched to a gene: 8. The germline CDR1 and CDR2 sequences are MDHEN and SYDVKM. This CDR3 is 13 amino acids long. The CDR3 sequence is CASGSRGLYEQYF. The CDR3 region has the DNA TGTGCCAGCGGCAGCCGGGGACTATACGAGCAGTACTTC.

This clone was seen more than once but under ten times. The chain carries TRBV30 and TRBJ1-1; tentatively, D is TRBD1 (5 bases). The CDR3 has 13 amino acids. V was trimmed by 5 bases and J by 0 bases, leaving 10 bases between them. CDR1 GTSNPN and CDR2 SVGIG come from the germline V gene (reference sequence). The chain's CDR3 is CAWAPGMNTEAFF. In nucleotides, the CDR3 is TGTGCCTGGGCCCCAGGGATGAACACTGAAGCTTTCTTT.

The chain joins TRBV30 to TRBJ1-1; D unresolved. CDR1 is GTSNPN and CDR2 is SVGIG in the germline V gene (reference sequence). The CDR3 contains 13 residues. Trimming took off 0 bases at V and 1 base at J, with 6 bases between the two ends. DNA of the CDR3: TGTGCCTGGAGTGTGAGTCCGAACACTGAAGCTTTCTTT. This translates into CAWSVSPNTEAFF.

V gene TRBV30 combines with J gene TRBJ1-4; D ambiguous. This CDR3 region has 13 residues. Germline V gene lookup returns CDR1 GTSNPN and CDR2 SVGIG (reference sequence). V was cut by 2 bases and J by 2 bases, with 6 bases left in between. In DNA form, the CDR3 reads TGTGCCTGGAGTTTGGAGACTAATGAAAAACTGTTTTTT. It yields the protein CAWSLETNEKLFF.

The chain carries TRBV28 and TRBJ2-1; 9 bases fit TRBD1. The CDR3 runs 13 residues. From germline, CDR1 is MDHEN and CDR2 SYDVKM. V lost 5 bases and J lost 8; bases outside the gene matches: 4. Written as DNA, the CDR3 is TGTGCCAGCAGTCCGGGACAGGGCGATGAGCAGTTCTTC. It yields the protein CASSPGQGDEQFF.

This clone was counted only a few times. The chain employs TRBV5-1 and TRBJ1-1; 10 bases fit TRBD1. CDR1 SGHRS and CDR2 YFSETQ come from the germline V gene. V shed 4 bases and J 11 bases; nucleotides not matched to a gene: 8. The CDR3 is 13 residues long. For the CDR3, the DNA is TGCGCCAGCAGCGACGGGGACAGGGGAAGGGCTTTCTTT. Translating it yields CASSDGDRGRAFF.

This clone was detected only a few times. This chain joins TRBV18 and TRBJ2-7, with TRBD2 identical over 16 bases. After removal of 1 base from V and 7 bases from J, the junction contained 7 bases not matched to a gene. The CDR3 has 17 amino acids. Germline CDR1 and CDR2: KGHSH and LQKENI. CDR3: CASSPQGLAGGPREQYF. In nucleotides, the CDR3 is TGTGCCAGCTCACCACAGGGACTAGCGGGAGGGCCGAGGGAGCAGTACTTC.

The sample holds a few counts of this clone. The J gene is TRBJ2-1, the V gene TRBV4-2; 9 nucleotides agree with TRBD2. The trim removed 3 bases at V and 2 bases at J, leaving 5 bases unmatched. The CDR3 is 16 residues long. The V gene's germline CDR1 is LGHNA and CDR2 YNFKEQ. The CDR3 DNA is TGTGCCAGCAGCCAGGATACTAGCGGGCCCTACAATGAGCAGTTCTTC. This codes for CASSQDTSGPYNEQFF.

The V call is TRBV4-3, the J call TRBJ2-7; TRBD1 matches at 8 bases. This CDR3 has 14 residues. The germline gives CDR1 LGHNA, CDR2 YSLEER. Trimming removed 0 bases from V and 9 bases from J; junction bases left unmatched: 7. The CDR3 sequence is CASSQDSGQGGQYV. DNA of the CDR3: TGCGCCAGCAGCCAAGACTCCGGACAGGGCGGGCAGTACGTC.

This clone was detected a few times. The chain couples TRBV28 to TRBJ2-7; 10 bases match TRBD2. The junction had 7 bases not matched to a gene; V was cut back by 2 bases and J by 0 bases. This CDR3 spans 17 amino acids. Germline V gives CDR1 MDHEN, CDR2 SYDVKM. CDR3: CASSLSSGRTSSYEQYF. In DNA, the CDR3 is TGTGCCAGCAGTTTAAGTAGCGGGAGGACCAGCTCCTACGAGCAGTACTTC.

V and J are TRBV7-2 and TRBJ1-2; TRBD1 agrees at 8 bases. The CDR3 is 13 residues long. V lost 3 bases and J lost 4; bases outside the gene matches: 1. CDR1 is SGHTA and CDR2 is FQGNSA in the germline V gene. The chain's CDR3 is CASSFGQGYGYTF. The CDR3 DNA reads as TGTGCCAGCAGCTTCGGACAGGGCTATGGCTACACCTTC.

The gene calls are TRBV11-2 and TRBJ2-1, with TRBD1 identical over 9 bases. The CDR3 runs to 17 residues. The germline V gene encodes CDR1 SGHAT and CDR2 FQNNGV. Trimming took 1 base from V and 7 from J; bases not matched to a gene: 11. CDR3 loop: CASSLGRQGDPPNEQFF. DNA for the CDR3: TGTGCCAGCAGCTTAGGGCGACAGGGGGACCCACCTAATGAGCAGTTCTTC.

The chain links TRBV9 to TRBJ2-3; perhaps TRBD1 as D (5 bases). The CDR3 has 15 residues. Germline values: CDR1 SGDLS, CDR2 YYNGEE. Trimming cost V 4 bases and J 2 bases, with 14 bases left between them. CDR3 loop: CASSLQGSTTDTQYF. The DNA for the CDR3 is TGTGCCAGCAGCCTCCAGGGTAGCACCACAGATACGCAGTATTTT.

The sample holds a few counts of this clone. This chain joins TRBV6-6 and TRBJ2-2; TRBD1 is a possible D gene (5 bases). Trimming removed 2 bases at V and 4 bases at J, with 8 bases between. The CDR3 loop spans 14 amino acids. Germline V CDR1 and CDR2: MNHNY, SVGAGI (reference sequence). The CDR3 coding sequence is TGTGCCAGCAGTTACCAGGGATCCACCGGGGAGCTGTTTTTT. Its protein is CASSYQGSTGELFF.

The sample holds a few counts of this clone. This sequence joins TRBV30 and TRBJ2-6; D is perhaps TRBD1 (5 bases). Germline loops: CDR1 GTSNPN, CDR2 SVGIG (reference sequence). Trimming shortened V by 4 bases and J by 0 bases, and 10 bases separated the two germline ends. This CDR3 is built from 15 residues. This chain's CDR3 is CAWIGAHSGANVLTF. The CDR3 DNA follows: TGTGCCTGGATAGGGGCTCACTCTGGGGCCAACGTCCTGACTTTC.

There are a few counts of this clone. The rearrangement joins TRBV5-1 to TRBJ1-1; D remains unclear. The germline gives CDR1 SGHRS, CDR2 YFSETQ. The germline V and J ends were trimmed by 4 bases and 2 bases, with 9 bases remaining between them. The CDR3 runs 13 residues. In DNA, the CDR3 is TGCGCCAGCAGCCCAAACATTAACACTGAAGCTTTCTTT. Translated, it gives CASSPNINTEAFF.

This clone was observed a few times. The chain has TRBV29-1 and TRBJ2-3, with 10 bases fitting TRBD1. Germline trimming cut 3 bases from V and 4 bases from J; bases unmatched to any gene: 13. The CDR3 length is 17 residues. Germline assignment: CDR1 SQVTM and CDR2 ANQGSEA. CDR3 coding DNA: TGCAGCGTTGACGGGACAGGGGCTTCAATTAGTTCAGATACGCAGTATTTT. It specifies CSVDGTGASISSDTQYF.

Only a few counts were recorded for this clone. CDR3 amino acids: CASSRNQGGTEAFF. The CDR3 DNA sequence: TGCGCCAGCAGCCGGAACCAGGGGGGCACTGAAGCTTTCTTT. The J gene is TRBJ1-1, the V gene TRBV4-1, with TRBD1 matching 7 bases. The CDR3 is 14 amino acids. V shed 4 bases and J 4 bases; nucleotides not matched to a gene: 6. Germline V CDR1 and CDR2: MGHRA, YSYEKL.

The chain combines TRBV2 with TRBJ2-1; D perhaps matches TRBD2 (5 bases). CDR1 SNHLY and CDR2 FYNNEI come from the germline V gene. The CDR3 has 16 amino acids. Trimming took off 4 bases at V and 3 bases at J, with 16 bases between the two ends. CDR3 nucleotide sequence: TGTGCCAGCAGTGGAAGGATAGCGCGCGACTACAATGAGCAGTTCTTC. It yields the protein CASSGRIARDYNEQFF.